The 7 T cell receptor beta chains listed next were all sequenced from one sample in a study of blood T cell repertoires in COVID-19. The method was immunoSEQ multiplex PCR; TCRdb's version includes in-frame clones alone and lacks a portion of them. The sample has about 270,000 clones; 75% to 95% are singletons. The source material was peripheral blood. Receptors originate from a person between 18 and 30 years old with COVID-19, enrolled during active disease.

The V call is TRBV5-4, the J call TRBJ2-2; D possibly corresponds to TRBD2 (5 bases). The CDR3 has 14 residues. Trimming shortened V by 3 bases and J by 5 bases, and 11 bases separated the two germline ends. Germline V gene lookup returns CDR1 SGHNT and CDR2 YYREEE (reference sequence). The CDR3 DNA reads TGTGCCAGCAGCTCCCCGGGGTCTACCGGGGAGCTGTTTTTT. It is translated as CASSSPGSTGELFF.

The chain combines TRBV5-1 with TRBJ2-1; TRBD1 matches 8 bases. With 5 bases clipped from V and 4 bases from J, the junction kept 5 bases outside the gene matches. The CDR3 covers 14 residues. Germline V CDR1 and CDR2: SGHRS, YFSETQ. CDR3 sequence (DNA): TGCGCCAGCAGGGACAGGGTAGGATACAATGAGCAGTTCTTC. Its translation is CASRDRVGYNEQFF.

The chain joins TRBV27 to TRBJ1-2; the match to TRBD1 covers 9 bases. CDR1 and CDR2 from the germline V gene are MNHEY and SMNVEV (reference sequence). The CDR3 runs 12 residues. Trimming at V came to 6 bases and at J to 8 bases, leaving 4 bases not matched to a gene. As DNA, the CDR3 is TGTGCCAGCAGGGACAGGGGTAGCGGCTACACCTTC. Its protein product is CASRDRGSGYTF.

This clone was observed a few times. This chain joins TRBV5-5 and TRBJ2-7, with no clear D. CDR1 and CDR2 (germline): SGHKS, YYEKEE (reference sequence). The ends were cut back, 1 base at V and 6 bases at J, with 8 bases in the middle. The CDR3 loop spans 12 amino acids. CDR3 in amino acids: CASSLYYSEQYF. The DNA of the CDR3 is TGTGCCAGCAGCTTGTACTATAGCGAGCAGTACTTC.

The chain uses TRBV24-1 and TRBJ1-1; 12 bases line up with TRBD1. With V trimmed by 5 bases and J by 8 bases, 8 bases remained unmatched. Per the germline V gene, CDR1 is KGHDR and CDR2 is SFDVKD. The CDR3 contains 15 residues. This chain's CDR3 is CATSAPGQGAWEAFF. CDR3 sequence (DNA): TGTGCCACCAGTGCCCCGGGACAGGGGGCGTGGGAAGCTTTCTTT.

CDR3 DNA: TGTGCCAGCAGTTACGAGCTACTCCTAAGCGCCCATCAGCCCCAGCATTTT. As protein: CASSYELLLSAHQPQHF. The chain uses TRBV6-2 or TRBV6-3 and TRBJ1-5, with D uncertain. The CDR3 has 17 residues. Trimming removed 2 bases from V and 5 bases from J, with 19 bases in between. Germline V gene sequence: CDR1 MNHEY, CDR2 SVGEGT.

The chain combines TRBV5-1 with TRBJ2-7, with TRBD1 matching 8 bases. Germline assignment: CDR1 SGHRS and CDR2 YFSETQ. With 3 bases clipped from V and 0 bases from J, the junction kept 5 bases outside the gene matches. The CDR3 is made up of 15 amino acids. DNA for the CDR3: TGCGCCAGCAGCTCATGGACAGGGACCTCCTACGAGCAGTACTTC. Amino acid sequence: CASSSWTGTSYEQYF.